The 28 T cell receptor beta chains presented below share a single source sample, sequenced in a study of cytomegalovirus exposure and HLA in healthy donors (dated by TCRdb to between 2016 and 2019). Library prep was done by the immunoSEQ multiplex PCR assay. For the multiplex PCR, a mixture combining 60 forward primers for TCR Vbeta segments and 13 reverse primers for TCR Jbeta segments was used. TCRdb limited this immuneACCESS table to in-frame rearrangements with V and J called. A share of clones is missing; checked studies link under half to unresolved V genes, and the rest is unexplained. Here the sample has about 120,000 clones; 70% occur a single time. Just over 8.5% of the sample is in the top ten clones. Specimen: PBMCs. These receptors were obtained from a man younger than 40 in good health and CMV-seropositive.

The chain recombines TRBV5-1 with TRBJ1-1, with TRBD1 as a possible D gene (6 bases). This CDR3 is built from 14 residues. Germline CDR1 SGHRS, CDR2 YFSETQ. V was clipped by 2 bases and J by 0 bases, with 8 bases between them. The CDR3 sequence is CASSLPGVNTEAFF. CDR3 sequence (DNA): TGCGCCAGCAGCTTACCAGGGGTGAACACTGAAGCTTTCTTT.

The J gene is TRBJ2-2, the V gene TRBV19, with D possibly matching TRBD2 (6 bases). The CDR3 has 16 residues. CDR1 is LNHDA and CDR2 is SQIVND in the germline V gene (reference sequence). V was pared by 5 bases and J by 0 bases, with 13 bases between. CDR3 in amino acids: CASSFGLFSNTGELFF. The CDR3 DNA follows: TGTGCCAGTAGTTTCGGACTATTTTCGAACACCGGGGAGCTGTTTTTT.

This chain links TRBV4-1 with TRBJ1-3; D possibly corresponds to TRBD1 (5 bases). Germline CDR1 is MGHRA and CDR2 is YSYEKL. CDR3 length: 16 residues. Trimming removed 4 bases from V and 2 bases from J, with 15 bases in between. The DNA of the CDR3 is TGCGCCAGCAGCCCTCTCTTGGACAATCCTGGAAACACCATATATTTT. It yields the protein CASSPLLDNPGNTIYF.

This chain connects TRBV28 to TRBJ2-7; the D gene is possibly TRBD2 (6 bases). This CDR3 comprises 12 residues. The ends were cut back, 6 bases at V and 3 bases at J, with 9 bases in the middle. CDR1 is MDHEN and CDR2 is SYDVKM in the germline V gene. The CDR3 here is CASSRGIYEQYV. The DNA for the CDR3 is TGTGCCAGCAGCCGGGGGATCTACGAGCAGTACGTC.

Notes on this clone: Compared with germline, one end of the junction differs, possibly owing to a read error. The CDR3 DNA follows: TGCGTCAGCAGCATAAGCCGGGAAAGGAACACTGAAGCTTTCTTT. Encoded protein: CVSSISRERNTEAFF. The chain couples TRBV4-1 to TRBJ1-1; D call uncertain. Germline CDR1 MGHRA, CDR2 YSYEKL. The CDR3 extends over 15 amino acids.

In the case of this clone: Germline is not matched at one junction end, which may reflect a read error. The V and J genes are TRBV27 and TRBJ2-1; no reliable D call. Germline V lookup: CDR1 MNHEY, CDR2 SMNVEV (reference sequence). CDR3 length equals 14 residues. The chain's CDR3 is CANSLFESYNEQFF. CDR3 nucleotide sequence: TGTGCCAACAGTTTGTTCGAGTCCTACAATGAGCAGTTCTTC.

The table lists this clone with a few counts. V is TRBV6-5 and J is TRBJ1-3; TRBD1 aligns across 9 bases. Germline V gene sequence: CDR1 MNHEY, CDR2 SVGAGI. V lost 1 base to trimming and J lost 5 bases; unmatched junction nucleotides: 6. The CDR3 covers 16 residues. This CDR3 reads CASSYLAGTGRNTIYF. The CDR3 DNA is TGTGCCAGCAGTTACTTAGCCGGGACAGGGCGAAACACCATATATTTT.

The chain links TRBV27 to TRBJ1-2; 10 bases are shared with TRBD1. The ends lost 6 bases at V and 8 bases at J; junction bases unmatched: 9. The CDR3 has 14 amino acids. CDR1 and CDR2 from the germline V gene are MNHEY and SMNVEV (reference sequence). The CDR3 loop is CASSPDRGLRGYTF. In nucleotides, the CDR3 is TGTGCCAGCAGCCCCGACAGGGGGCTTCGGGGCTACACCTTC.

This sequence joins TRBV4-1 and TRBJ2-2; tentative D call: TRBD2 (5 bases). Germline CDR1 MGHRA, CDR2 YSYEKL. V was trimmed by 4 bases and J by 13 bases, leaving 28 bases between them. CDR3 size: 17 residues. The CDR3 DNA reads TGCGCCAGCAGCCCCTATTTACGCCGGACCATTAGGAGGTGGCTGTTTTTT. This codes for CASSPYLRRTIRRWLFF.

The rearrangement uses TRBV6-1 and TRBJ1-1; D uncertain. The ends were cut back, 7 bases at V and 0 bases at J, with 12 bases in the middle. The CDR3 is 14 residues long. Germline loops: CDR1 MNHNS, CDR2 SASEGT. The CDR3 spells CASTPGLMNTEAFF. The CDR3, as DNA: TGTGCCAGCACTCCAGGACTGATGAACACTGAAGCTTTCTTT.

The chain carries TRBV27 and TRBJ1-2; D is unclear. CDR1 and CDR2 from the germline V gene are MNHEY and SMNVEV (reference sequence). The V and J ends lost 3 bases and 6 bases respectively, with 14 bases between them. This CDR3 has 14 amino acids. The CDR3 sequence is CASSFTPDGDGYTF. CDR3 DNA: TGTGCCAGCAGTTTTACTCCCGACGGAGATGGCTACACCTTC.

The chain joins TRBV5-6 to TRBJ2-7; 10 bases align to TRBD1. CDR3 size: 14 residues. J lost 6 bases, V lost 0 bases, and 3 bases had no gene match. In germline, CDR1 is SGHDT, CDR2 YYEEEE. The CDR3 DNA sequence: TGTGCCAGCAGCTTGGGTGACAGGGGGCTCGAGCAGTACGTC. Its translation: CASSLGDRGLEQYV.

The chain carries TRBV27 and TRBJ1-2; possibly TRBD1 for D (6 bases). The CDR3 is 13 residues long. Germline assignment: CDR1 MNHEY and CDR2 SMNVEV (reference sequence). V shed 10 bases and J shed 5 bases, with 17 bases lying between them. The DNA for the CDR3 is TGTGCCACCCTTAGGGGGTTGGGGTATGGCTACACCTTC. Its translation is CATLRGLGYGYTF.

The gene calls are TRBV13 and TRBJ2-1, with TRBD2 matching 8 bases. Germline V CDR1 and CDR2: PRHDT, FYEKMQ (reference sequence). This CDR3 region has 15 residues. V was pared by 3 bases and J by 4 bases, with 5 bases of the junction left unmatched. Written as DNA, the CDR3 is TGTGCCAGCAGCTTGGGGCTAGCGGGTTACAATGAGCAGTTCTTC. Translation gives CASSLGLAGYNEQFF.

The V gene is TRBV30, the J gene TRBJ2-5, with 9 bases matching TRBD1. The DNA end is a closer match to TRBJ2-7, so the J assignment may be wrong. The V gene's germline CDR1 is GTSNPN and CDR2 SVGIG (reference sequence). The CDR3 covers 15 residues. The CDR3 DNA reads as TGTGCCTGGAAAAGCACGGGACAGGGACTCTACGAGCAGTACTTC. This gives the protein CAWKSTGQGLYEQYF.

The chain employs TRBV2 and TRBJ2-1; tentatively, D is TRBD1 (5 bases). The CDR3 covers 14 residues. CDR1 is SNHLY, CDR2 FYNNEI, per germline. V lost 6 bases and J 3 bases, leaving 12 bases between the germline ends. The CDR3 region is CASSESRVYNEQFF. The CDR3 DNA follows: TGTGCCAGCAGCGAATCCAGGGTCTACAATGAGCAGTTCTTC.

The chain recombines TRBV6-5 with TRBJ2-7; TRBD2 aligns across 7 bases. This CDR3 region has 15 residues. V was clipped by 2 bases and J by 3 bases; unmatched bases: 7. Germline CDR1 is MNHEY and CDR2 is SVGAGI. DNA of the CDR3: TGTGCCAGCAGTTACGGCGGGGGTCTGGACTACGAGCAGTACTTC. Translating it yields CASSYGGGLDYEQYF.

This clone was counted once. The chain couples TRBV5-1 to TRBJ2-1; 9 bases align to TRBD2. The CDR3 has 12 residues. Per germline, CDR1 SGHRS and CDR2 YFSETQ. V lost 6 bases to trimming and J lost 7 bases; unmatched junction nucleotides: 2. The CDR3 bases are TGCGCCAGCAAGACTAGCGGTAATGAGCAGTTCTTC. Protein sequence: CASKTSGNEQFF.

Points on this clone: An end of the junction differs from the germline gene, which may be a read error. This chain links TRBV7-9 with TRBJ1-1; possibly TRBD1 for D (6 bases). This CDR3 is 14 amino acids long. Germline V gene data show CDR1 as SEHNR and CDR2 as FQNEAQ (reference sequence). DNA for the CDR3: TGTTCCAGCGGCACCTCTACAGGGAGTGCTGAAGCTTTCTTT. It yields the protein CSSGTSTGSAEAFF.

This chain uses TRBV5-1 with TRBJ2-3, with 9 bases matching TRBD2. Germline values: CDR1 SGHRS, CDR2 YFSETQ. The J segment lost 1 base and the V segment lost 4 bases, leaving 13 bases of the junction unmatched. This CDR3 comprises 18 residues. The CDR3 here is CASSAPSGGYSGTDTQYF. The CDR3 DNA is TGCGCCAGCAGCGCCCCAAGCGGGGGGTACTCCGGCACAGATACGCAGTATTTT.

This clone was counted a few times. The rearrangement joins TRBV19 to TRBJ1-5; TRBD1 agrees at 7 bases. Per germline, CDR1 LNHDA and CDR2 SQIVND (reference sequence). The CDR3 consists of 16 residues. J lost 4 bases, V lost 6 bases, and 12 bases had no gene match. Here the CDR3 reads CASSWAGQGVNQPQHF. CDR3 coding DNA: TGTGCCAGTAGCTGGGCAGGGCAGGGGGTGAATCAGCCCCAGCATTTT.

This clone was seen more than once but under ten times. The chain is built from TRBV29-1 and TRBJ1-1; D may be TRBD1 (5 bases). Germline loops: CDR1 SQVTM, CDR2 ANQGSEA. This CDR3 has 13 residues. The V gene lost 2 bases and the J gene lost 4 bases, with 11 bases spanning the gap. CDR3 coding DNA: TGCAGCGTTGAATGGGGGACTTCCACTGAAGCTTTCTTT. Translating it yields CSVEWGTSTEAFF.

The gene calls are TRBV28 and TRBJ2-7; 12 nucleotides align to TRBD1. The V segment lost 3 bases and the J segment 4 bases; nucleotides outside the gene matches: 4. Germline V gives CDR1 MDHEN, CDR2 SYDVKM. The length of the CDR3 is 15 residues. In nucleotides, the CDR3 is TGTGCCAGCAGTTTGGGACAGGGGGCAGGGTACGAGCAGTACTTC. Its translation: CASSLGQGAGYEQYF.

This clone has just a few counts. The rearrangement joins TRBV5-4 to TRBJ2-1; 10 bases map to TRBD2. Germline loops: CDR1 SGHNT, CDR2 YYREEE (reference sequence). Trimming cost V 0 bases and J 2 bases; bases outside gene matches: 2. The CDR3 has 16 amino acids. CDR3 protein: CASSLGGTSAYNEQFF. The CDR3 region has the DNA TGTGCCAGCAGCTTGGGGGGGACTAGCGCCTACAATGAGCAGTTCTTC.

V and J are TRBV28 and TRBJ1-4; TRBD1 matches 7 bases. The CDR3 extends over 14 amino acids. V shed 6 bases and J 8 bases; nucleotides not matched to a gene: 9. Germline V gene data show CDR1 as MDHEN and CDR2 as SYDVKM. CDR3 in amino acids: CASRPTGQFEKLFF. The CDR3 coding sequence is TGTGCCAGCAGGCCGACAGGGCAGTTCGAAAAACTGTTTTTT. Full variable domain (rest looked up from reference TRBV28 and TRBJ1-4): DVKVTQSSRYLVKRTGEKVFLECVQDMDHENMFWYRQDPGLGLRLIYFSYDVKMKEKGDIPEGYSVSREKKERFSLILESASTNQTSMYLCASRPTGQFEKLFFGSGTQLSVL.

In this sample, this clone turned up a few times. The CDR3 coding sequence is TGTGCCAGCAGCTTAGGGACAGGACGCGAGCAGTACGTC. Translating it yields CASSLGTGREQYV. This chain uses TRBV11-2 with TRBJ2-7; 7 bases are shared with TRBD1. The CDR3 has 13 amino acids. From germline, CDR1 is SGHAT and CDR2 FQNNGV. Losses at the gene ends were 1 base for V and 6 bases for J; bases not matched to a gene: 3.

The gene calls are TRBV12-5 and TRBJ2-6; a weak D match, TRBD2 (6 bases). The CDR3 contains 19 residues. Germline V CDR1 and CDR2: LGHNT, FRNRAP. Trimming cost V 0 bases and J 2 bases, with 17 bases left between them. CDR3 loop: CASGLVPGGMVTGANVLTF. DNA for the CDR3: TGTGCTAGTGGTTTGGTACCCGGGGGAATGGTAACTGGGGCCAACGTCCTGACTTTC.

This clone was detected once. The genes are TRBV6-5 and TRBJ1-4; 8 nucleotides match TRBD1. Per the germline V gene, CDR1 is MNHEY and CDR2 is SVGAGI. V dropped 2 bases and J dropped 8; count of bases not matched to a gene: 7. The CDR3 is made up of 15 amino acids. CDR3 sequence reads: CASSYQTGVGEKLFF. Written as DNA, the CDR3 is TGTGCCAGCAGTTACCAGACAGGGGTTGGGGAAAAACTGTTTTTT.